Listed here is a single T cell receptor beta chain. The antigen is not known. The sample belongs to a study of T cell repertoires in cytomegalovirus infection. This CDR3 is 14 amino acids long. V was clipped by 3 bases and J by 5 bases; unmatched bases: 4. Germline V CDR1 and CDR2: SGHVS, FNYEAQ. Study-level points and caveats: CMV-specific TCR beta clonotypes restricted by HLA-C dominated the ex vivo response.

Via MiXCR, TCRdb re-called the reads, giving one row per CDR3 protein. The sample holds 150,000 to 160,000 distinct CDR3 sequences, 20% to 30% seen once. The chain combines TRBV7-6 with TRBJ2-3, with TRBD2 matching 8 bases. The receptor was isolated from a human donor in good health (CMV status not recorded). Some clones in this sample may be carry-over from other donors' samples. Source material: PBMCs. The CDR3 sequence is CASSFSGGEDTQYF. The CDR3 nucleotides are TGTGCCAGCAGCTTTTCCGGGGGGGAAGATACGCAGTATTTT.